The sequence of this TCR beta chain was determined in a study of cytomegalovirus exposure and HLA in healthy donors. Primers for the PCR totalled 60 Vbeta and 13 Jbeta. Assay: immunoSEQ multiplex PCR; the TCRdb copy retains only in-frame clones and omits some. Of 120,000 to 150,000 clones in the sample, 70% to 85% were seen once. Concerning this clone itself: Its antigen is as yet unknown.

CDR3 length: 16 residues. The V gene lost 6 bases and the J gene lost 3 bases, with 21 bases spanning the gap. CDR1 MDHEN and CDR2 SYDVKM come from the germline V gene. Study-wide results and caveats: A later analysis, which compared TCR beta chains of equal frequency, found the HLA-associated ones more clonally expanded.

The sequence derives from a woman between 35 and 50 years old in good health and CMV-seronegative. Sequencing input: PBMCs. This sequence joins TRBV28 and TRBJ2-7, with D possibly matching TRBD1 (6 bases). CDR3 region: CASRLFTGMGNYEQYF. Written as DNA, the CDR3 is TGTGCCAGCAGACTATTTACAGGGATGGGGAACTACGAGCAGTACTTC.